This T cell receptor (beta chain) came from a study of CD8 T cells in Susac syndrome. The CDR3 is made up of 20 amino acids. V trimming: 0 bases; J trimming: 0 bases; junction bases outside the gene matches: 7. Germline assignment: CDR1 LNHNV and CDR2 YYDKDF (reference sequence). RNA amounts of roughly 0.45 to 1 ug underwent reverse transcription with random hexamers. MiXCR, run by TCRdb on the immunoSEQ multiplex PCR reads, gives a single entry per CDR3 protein. The sample includes 180,000 or so distinct CDR3 sequences, roughly 94% seen only once; the top ten take less than 0.12%. Sequencing input: CD4+ T cells from PBMCs. The chain combines TRBV15 with TRBJ2-3; 15 nucleotides align to TRBD2. The receptor comes from a human donor in good health. The CDR3 DNA reads TGTGCCACCAGCAGAGAGGGACTAGCGGGAGGCCTCCTAAGCACAGATACGCAGTATTTT. Its protein product is CATSREGLAGGLLSTDTQYF.